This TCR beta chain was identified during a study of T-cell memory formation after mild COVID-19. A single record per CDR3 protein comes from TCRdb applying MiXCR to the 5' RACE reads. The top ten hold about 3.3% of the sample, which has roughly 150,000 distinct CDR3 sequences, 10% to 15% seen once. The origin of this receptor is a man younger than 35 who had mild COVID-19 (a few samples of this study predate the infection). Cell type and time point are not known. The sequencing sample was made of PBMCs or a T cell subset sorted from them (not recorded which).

The CDR3 DNA follows: TGTGCCAGCAGTAGGACTGCGGGCCAGCCCCAGCATTTT. Residues: CASSRTAGQPQHF. The chain is built from TRBV6-6 and TRBJ1-5; no clear D gene. The CDR3 sequence is 13 residues long. V was trimmed by 5 bases and J by 7 bases, leaving 12 bases between them. Germline values: CDR1 MNHNY, CDR2 SVGAGI (reference sequence).